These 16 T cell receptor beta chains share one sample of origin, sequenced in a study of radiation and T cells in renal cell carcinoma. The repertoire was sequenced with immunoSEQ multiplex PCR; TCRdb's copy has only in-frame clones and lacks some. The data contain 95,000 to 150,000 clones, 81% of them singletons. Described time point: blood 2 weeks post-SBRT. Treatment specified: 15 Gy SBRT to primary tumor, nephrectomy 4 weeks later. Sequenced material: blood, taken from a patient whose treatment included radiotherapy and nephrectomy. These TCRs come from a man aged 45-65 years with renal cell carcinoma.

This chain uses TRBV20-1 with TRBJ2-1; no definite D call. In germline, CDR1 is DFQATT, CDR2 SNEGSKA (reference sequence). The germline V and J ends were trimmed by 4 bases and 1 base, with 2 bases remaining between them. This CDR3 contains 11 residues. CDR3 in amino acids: CSATSYNEQFF. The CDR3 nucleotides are TGCAGTGCTACTTCCTACAATGAGCAGTTCTTC.

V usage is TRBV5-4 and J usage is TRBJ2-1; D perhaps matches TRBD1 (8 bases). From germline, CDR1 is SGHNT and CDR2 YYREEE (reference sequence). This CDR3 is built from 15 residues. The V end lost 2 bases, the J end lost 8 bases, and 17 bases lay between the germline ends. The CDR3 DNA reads TGTGCCAGCAGCTTAGTTACAGGGGGGAGGGATGAGCAGTTCTTC. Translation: CASSLVTGGRDEQFF.

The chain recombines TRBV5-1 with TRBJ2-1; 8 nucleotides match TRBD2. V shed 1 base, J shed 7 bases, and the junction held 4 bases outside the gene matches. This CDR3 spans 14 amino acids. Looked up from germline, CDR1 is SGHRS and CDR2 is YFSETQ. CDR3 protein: CASSLSPGGNEQFF. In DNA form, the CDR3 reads TGCGCCAGCAGCTTGTCCCCGGGAGGGAATGAGCAGTTCTTC.

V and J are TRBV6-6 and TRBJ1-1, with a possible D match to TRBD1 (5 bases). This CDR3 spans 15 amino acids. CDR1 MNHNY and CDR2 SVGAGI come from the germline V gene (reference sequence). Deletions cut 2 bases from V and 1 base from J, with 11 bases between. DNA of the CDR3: TGTGCCAGCAGTTACATAGGGGTGCGGAACACTGAAGCTTTCTTT. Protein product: CASSYIGVRNTEAFF.

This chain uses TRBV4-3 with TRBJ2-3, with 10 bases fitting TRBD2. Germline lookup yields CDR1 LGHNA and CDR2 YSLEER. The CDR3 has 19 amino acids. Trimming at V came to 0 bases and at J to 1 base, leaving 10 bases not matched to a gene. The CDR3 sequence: CASSQEFSASGGGTDTQYF. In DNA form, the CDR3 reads TGCGCCAGCAGCCAAGAGTTCTCGGCTAGCGGGGGTGGCACAGATACGCAGTATTTT.

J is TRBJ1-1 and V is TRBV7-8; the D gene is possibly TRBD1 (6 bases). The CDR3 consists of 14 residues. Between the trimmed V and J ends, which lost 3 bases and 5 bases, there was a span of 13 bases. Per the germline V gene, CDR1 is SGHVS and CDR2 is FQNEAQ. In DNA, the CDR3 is TGTGCCAGCAGCTTCTGGGGGCTAGAGACTGAAGCTTTCTTT. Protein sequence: CASSFWGLETEAFF. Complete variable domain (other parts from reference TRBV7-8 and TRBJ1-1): GAGVSQSPRYKVAKRGQDVALRCDPISGHVSLFWYQQALGQGPEFLTYFQNEAQLDKSGLPSDRFFAERPEGSVSTLKIQRTQQEDSAVYLCASSFWGLETEAFFGQGTRLTVV.

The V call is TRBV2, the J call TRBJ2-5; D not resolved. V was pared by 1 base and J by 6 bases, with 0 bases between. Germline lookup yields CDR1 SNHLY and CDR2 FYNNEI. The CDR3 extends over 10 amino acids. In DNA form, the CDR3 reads TGTGCCAGCAGTGAAGAGACCCAGTACTTC. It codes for CASSEETQYF.

DNA for the CDR3: TGTGCCAGCAGCCAGACCTTAAATCAGCCCCAGCATTTT. Protein product: CASSQTLNQPQHF. This chain links TRBV7-2 with TRBJ1-5; D is uncertain. This CDR3 comprises 13 residues. The ends were cut back, 5 bases at V and 4 bases at J, with 9 bases in the middle. CDR1 SGHTA and CDR2 FQGNSA come from the germline V gene.

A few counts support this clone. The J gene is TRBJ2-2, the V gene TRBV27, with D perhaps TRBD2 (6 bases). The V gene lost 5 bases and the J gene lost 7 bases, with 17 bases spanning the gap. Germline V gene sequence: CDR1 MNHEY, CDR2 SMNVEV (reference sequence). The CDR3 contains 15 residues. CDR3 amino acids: CASSPGTGVVGELFF. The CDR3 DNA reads TGTGCCAGCAGTCCCGGGACTGGAGTAGTCGGGGAGCTGTTTTTT.

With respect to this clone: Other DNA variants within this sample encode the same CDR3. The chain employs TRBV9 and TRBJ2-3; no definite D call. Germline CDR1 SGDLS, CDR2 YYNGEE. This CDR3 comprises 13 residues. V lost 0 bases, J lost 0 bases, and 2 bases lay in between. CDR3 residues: CASSVGSTDTQYF. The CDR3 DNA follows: TGTGCCAGCAGCGTAGGAAGCACAGATACGCAGTATTTT.

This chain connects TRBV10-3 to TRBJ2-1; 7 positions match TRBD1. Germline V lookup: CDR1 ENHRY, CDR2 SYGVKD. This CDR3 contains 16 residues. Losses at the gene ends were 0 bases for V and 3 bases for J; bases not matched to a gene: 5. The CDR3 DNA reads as TGTGCCATCAGTGAGTCATTGACAGGGATCTACAATGAGCAGTTCTTC. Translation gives CAISESLTGIYNEQFF.

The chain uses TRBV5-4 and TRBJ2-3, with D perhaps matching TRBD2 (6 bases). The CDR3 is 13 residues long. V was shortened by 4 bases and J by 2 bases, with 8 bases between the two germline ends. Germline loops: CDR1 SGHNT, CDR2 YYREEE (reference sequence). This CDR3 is CASSPRDTDTQYF. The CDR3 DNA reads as TGTGCCAGCAGCCCGCGGGACACAGATACGCAGTATTTT.

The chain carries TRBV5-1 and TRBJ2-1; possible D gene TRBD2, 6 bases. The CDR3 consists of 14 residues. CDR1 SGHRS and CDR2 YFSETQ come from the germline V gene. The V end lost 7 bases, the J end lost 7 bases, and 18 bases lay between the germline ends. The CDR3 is CASGGAWGKNEQFF. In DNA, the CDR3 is TGCGCCAGCGGAGGGGCATGGGGCAAAAATGAGCAGTTCTTC.

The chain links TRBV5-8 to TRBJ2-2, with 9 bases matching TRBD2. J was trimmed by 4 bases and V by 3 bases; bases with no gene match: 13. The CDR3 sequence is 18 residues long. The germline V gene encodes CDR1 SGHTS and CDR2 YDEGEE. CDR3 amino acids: CASSSGLAPNHATGELFF. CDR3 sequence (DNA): TGTGCCAGCAGCTCAGGACTAGCGCCAAACCACGCCACCGGGGAGCTGTTTTTT.

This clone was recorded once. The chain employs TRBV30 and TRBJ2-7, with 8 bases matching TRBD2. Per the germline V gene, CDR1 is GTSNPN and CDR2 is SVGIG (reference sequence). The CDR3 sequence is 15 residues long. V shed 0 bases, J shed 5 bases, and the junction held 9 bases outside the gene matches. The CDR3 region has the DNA TGTGCCTGGAGTGTAATAGCGGGGAATAGGAACGAGCAGTACTTC. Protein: CAWSVIAGNRNEQYF. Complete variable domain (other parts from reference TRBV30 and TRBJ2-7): SQTIHQWPATLVQPVGSPLSLECTVEGTSNPNLYWYRQAAGRGLQLLFYSVGIGQISSEVPQNLSASRPQDRQFILSSKKLLLSDSGFYLCAWSVIAGNRNEQYFGPGTRLTVT.

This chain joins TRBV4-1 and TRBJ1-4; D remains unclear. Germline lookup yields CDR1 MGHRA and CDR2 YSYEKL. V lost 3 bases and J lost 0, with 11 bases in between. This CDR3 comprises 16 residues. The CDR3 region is CASSQEDWATNEKLFF. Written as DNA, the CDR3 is TGCGCCAGCAGCCAGGAAGATTGGGCAACTAATGAAAAACTGTTTTTT.